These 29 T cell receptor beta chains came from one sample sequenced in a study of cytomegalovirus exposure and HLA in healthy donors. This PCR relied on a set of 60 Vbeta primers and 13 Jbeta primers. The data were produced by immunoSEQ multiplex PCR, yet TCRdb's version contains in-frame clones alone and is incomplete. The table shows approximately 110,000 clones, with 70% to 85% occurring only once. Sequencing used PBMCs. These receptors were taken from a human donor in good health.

For the CDR3, the DNA is TGTGCCAGTTCGGGTAGTGTGAACACTGAAGCTTTCTTT. Residues: CASSGSVNTEAFF. The chain uses TRBV6-5 and TRBJ1-1; D unresolved. In germline, CDR1 is MNHEY, CDR2 SVGAGI. Trimming removed 9 bases from V and 0 bases from J, with 11 bases in between. The CDR3 has 13 residues.

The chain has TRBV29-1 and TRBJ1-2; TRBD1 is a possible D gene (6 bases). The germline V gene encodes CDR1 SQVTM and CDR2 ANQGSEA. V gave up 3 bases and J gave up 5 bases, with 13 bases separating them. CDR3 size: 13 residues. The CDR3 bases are TGCAGCGTTGAGGGCGGACAGCAGTATGGCTACACCTTC. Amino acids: CSVEGGQQYGYTF.

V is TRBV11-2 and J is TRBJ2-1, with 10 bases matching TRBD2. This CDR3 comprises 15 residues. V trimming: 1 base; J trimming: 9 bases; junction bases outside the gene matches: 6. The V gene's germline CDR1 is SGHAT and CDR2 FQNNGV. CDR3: CASSLAASGSFEQFF. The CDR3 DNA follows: TGTGCCAGCAGCTTAGCGGCTAGCGGGAGTTTTGAGCAGTTCTTC.

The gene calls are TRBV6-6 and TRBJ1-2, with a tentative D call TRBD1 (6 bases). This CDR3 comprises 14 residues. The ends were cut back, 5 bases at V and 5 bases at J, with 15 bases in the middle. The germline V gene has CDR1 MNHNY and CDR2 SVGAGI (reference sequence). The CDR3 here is CASSPLTGPYGYTF. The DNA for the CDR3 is TGTGCCAGCAGTCCGCTGACAGGACCTTATGGCTACACCTTC.

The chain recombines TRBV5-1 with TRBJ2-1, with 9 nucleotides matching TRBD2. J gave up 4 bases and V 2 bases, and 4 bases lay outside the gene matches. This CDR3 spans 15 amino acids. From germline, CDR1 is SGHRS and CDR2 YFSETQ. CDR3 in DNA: TGCGCCAGCAGCTTTAGCGGGAGTTATTACAATGAGCAGTTCTTC. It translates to CASSFSGSYYNEQFF.

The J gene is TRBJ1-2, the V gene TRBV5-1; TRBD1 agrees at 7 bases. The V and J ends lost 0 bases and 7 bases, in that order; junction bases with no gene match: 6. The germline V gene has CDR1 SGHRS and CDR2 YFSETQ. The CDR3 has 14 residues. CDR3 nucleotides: TGCGCCAGCAGCTTGGGCGACAGGGATTTTGGCTACACCTTC. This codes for CASSLGDRDFGYTF.

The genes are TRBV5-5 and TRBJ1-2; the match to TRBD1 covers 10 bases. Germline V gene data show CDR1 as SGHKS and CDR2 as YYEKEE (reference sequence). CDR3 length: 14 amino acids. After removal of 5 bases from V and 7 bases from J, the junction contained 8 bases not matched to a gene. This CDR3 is CASRSGTGVRGYTF. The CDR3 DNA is TGTGCCAGCAGGTCCGGGACAGGGGTCCGTGGCTACACCTTC.

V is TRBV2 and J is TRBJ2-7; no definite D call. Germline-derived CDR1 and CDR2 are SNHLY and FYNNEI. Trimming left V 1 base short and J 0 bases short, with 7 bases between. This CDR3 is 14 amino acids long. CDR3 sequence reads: CASSEGLNSYEQYF. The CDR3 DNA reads TGTGCCAGCAGTGAAGGACTTAACTCCTACGAGCAGTACTTC.

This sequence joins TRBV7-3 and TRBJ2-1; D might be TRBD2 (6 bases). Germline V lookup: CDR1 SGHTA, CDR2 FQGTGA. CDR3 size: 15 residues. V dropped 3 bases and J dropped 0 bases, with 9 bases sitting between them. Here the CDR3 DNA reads TGTGCCAGCAGCTTCCTAGCGAACTCCTACAATGAGCAGTTCTTC. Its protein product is CASSFLANSYNEQFF.

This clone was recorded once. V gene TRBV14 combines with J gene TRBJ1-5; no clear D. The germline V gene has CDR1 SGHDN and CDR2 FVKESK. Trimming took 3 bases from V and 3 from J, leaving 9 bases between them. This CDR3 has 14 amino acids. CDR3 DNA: TGTGCCAGCAGCCAGAGCGGGAACAATCAGCCCCAGCATTTT. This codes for CASSQSGNNQPQHF.

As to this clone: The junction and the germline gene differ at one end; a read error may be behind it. Here the CDR3 reads CSSSSTSGRWDLYEQYF. As DNA, the CDR3 is TGTTCCAGCAGTTCCACCAGCGGGAGGTGGGACCTCTACGAGCAGTACTTC. J is TRBJ2-7 and V is TRBV7-9, with 9 bases matching TRBD2. The CDR3 is 17 residues long. In germline, CDR1 is SEHNR, CDR2 FQNEAQ (reference sequence). Filled out from reference TRBV7-9 and TRBJ2-7, the complete variable domain reads DTGVSQNPRHKITKRGQNVTFRCDPISEHNRLYWYRQTLGQGPEFLTYFQNEAQLEKSRLLSDRFSAERPKGSFSTLEIQRTEQGDSAMYLCSSSSTSGRWDLYEQYFGPGTRLTVT.

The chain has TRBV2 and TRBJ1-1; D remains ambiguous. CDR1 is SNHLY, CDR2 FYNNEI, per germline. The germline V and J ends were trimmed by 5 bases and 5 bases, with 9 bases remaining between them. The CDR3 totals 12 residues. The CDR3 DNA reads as TGTGCCAGCAGTAAGGAGGGAACTGAAGCTTTCTTT. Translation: CASSKEGTEAFF.

CDR3 bases: TGTGCCAAACCGAGGGAGCAGTACTTC. It yields the protein CAKPREQYF. The gene calls are TRBV25-1 and TRBJ2-7; D is ambiguous. Germline loops: CDR1 MGHDK, CDR2 SYGVNS. With 10 bases removed from V and 7 bases from J, the gap between germline ends came to 8 bases. CDR3 length: 9 residues.

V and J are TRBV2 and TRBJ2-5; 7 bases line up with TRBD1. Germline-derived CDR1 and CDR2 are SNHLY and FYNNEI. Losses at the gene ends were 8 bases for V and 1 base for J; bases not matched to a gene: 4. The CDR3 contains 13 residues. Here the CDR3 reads CASGRDSQETQYF. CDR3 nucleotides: TGTGCCAGCGGTAGGGACAGCCAAGAGACCCAGTACTTC.

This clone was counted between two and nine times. The CDR3 sequence: CASSQGGLSYTEAFF. CDR3 DNA: TGTGCCAGCAGCCAGGGGGGCTTATCGTACACTGAAGCTTTCTTT. The J gene is TRBJ1-1, the V gene TRBV9, with 7 bases lining up with TRBD1. V was pared by 4 bases and J by 3 bases, with 9 bases of the junction left unmatched. Germline V gives CDR1 SGDLS, CDR2 YYNGEE. CDR3 length equals 15 residues.

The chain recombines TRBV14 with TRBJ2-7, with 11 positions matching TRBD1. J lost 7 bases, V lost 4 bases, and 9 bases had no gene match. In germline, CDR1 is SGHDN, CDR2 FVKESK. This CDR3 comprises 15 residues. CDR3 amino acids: CASSRPGQGAKEQYF. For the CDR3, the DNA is TGTGCCAGCAGCCGACCTGGACAGGGGGCGAAAGAGCAGTACTTC. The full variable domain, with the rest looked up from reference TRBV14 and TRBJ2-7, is EAGVTQFPSHSVIEKGQTVTLRCDPISGHDNLYWYRRVMGKEIKFLLHFVKESKQDESGMPNNRFLAERTGGTYSTLKVQPAELEDSGVYFCASSRPGQGAKEQYFGPGTRLTVT.

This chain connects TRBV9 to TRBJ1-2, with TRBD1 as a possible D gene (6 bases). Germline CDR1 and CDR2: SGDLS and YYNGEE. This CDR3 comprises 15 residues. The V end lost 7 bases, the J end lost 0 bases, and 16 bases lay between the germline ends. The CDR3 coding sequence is TGTGCCAGCGCGCCGTCGACAGGTGCTAACTATGGCTACACCTTC. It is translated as CASAPSTGANYGYTF. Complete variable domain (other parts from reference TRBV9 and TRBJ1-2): DSGVTQTPKHLITATGQRVTLRCSPRSGDLSVYWYQQSLDQGLQFLIQYYNGEERAKGNILERFSAQQFPDLHSELNLSSLELGDSALYFCASAPSTGANYGYTFGSGTRLTVV.

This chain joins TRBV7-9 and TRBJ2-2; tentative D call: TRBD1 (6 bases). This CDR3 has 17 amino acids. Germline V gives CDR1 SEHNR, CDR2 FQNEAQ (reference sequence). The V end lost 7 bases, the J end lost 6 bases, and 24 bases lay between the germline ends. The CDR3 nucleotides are TGTGCCAGCACCTTCATCCTAACAGGGTTTGGGGCCGGGGAGCTGTTTTTT. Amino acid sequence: CASTFILTGFGAGELFF.

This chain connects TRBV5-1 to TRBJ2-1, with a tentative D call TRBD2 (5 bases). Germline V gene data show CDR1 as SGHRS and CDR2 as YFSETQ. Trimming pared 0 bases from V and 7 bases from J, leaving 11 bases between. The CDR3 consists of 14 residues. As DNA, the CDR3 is TGCGCCAGCAGCTTGGTGAGTTGCGGGAATGAGCAGTTCTTC. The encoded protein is CASSLVSCGNEQFF. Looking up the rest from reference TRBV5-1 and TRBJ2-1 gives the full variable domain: KAGVTQTPRYLIKTRGQQVTLSCSPISGHRSVSWYQQTPGQGLQFLFEYFSETQRNKGNFPGRFSGRQFSNSRSEMNVSTLELGDSALYLCASSLVSCGNEQFFGPGTRLTVL.

The CDR3 sequence: CASSPTGGAYEQYF. In nucleotides, the CDR3 is TGTGCCAGCAGCCCGACAGGGGGGGCCTACGAGCAGTACTTC. The chain has TRBV5-4 and TRBJ2-7; 9 positions match TRBD1. The CDR3 length is 14 residues. The V segment lost 4 bases and the J segment 2 bases; nucleotides outside the gene matches: 4. Germline-derived CDR1 and CDR2 are SGHNT and YYREEE (reference sequence). The complete variable domain, with remaining parts taken from reference TRBV5-4 and TRBJ2-7, reads ETGVTQSPTHLIKTRGQQVTLRCSSQSGHNTVSWYQQALGQGPQFIFQYYREEENGRGNFPPRFSGLQFPNYSSELNVNALELDDSALYLCASSPTGGAYEQYFGPGTRLTVT.

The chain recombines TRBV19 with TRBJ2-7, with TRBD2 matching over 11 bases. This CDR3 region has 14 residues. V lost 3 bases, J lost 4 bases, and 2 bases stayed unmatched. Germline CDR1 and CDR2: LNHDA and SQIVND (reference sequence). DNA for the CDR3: TGTGCCAGTAGTATTGGGACTAGCGGATACGAGCAGTACTTC. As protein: CASSIGTSGYEQYF.

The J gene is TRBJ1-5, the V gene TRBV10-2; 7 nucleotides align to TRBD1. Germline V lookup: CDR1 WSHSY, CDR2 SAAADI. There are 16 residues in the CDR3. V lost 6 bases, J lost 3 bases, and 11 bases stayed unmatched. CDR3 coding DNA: TGCGCCAGCAGGGGTTCGAGGGGGCCCGCCAATCAGCCCCAGCATTTT. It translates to CASRGSRGPANQPQHF.

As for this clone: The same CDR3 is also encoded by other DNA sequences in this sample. CDR3: CSARAADTQYF. In nucleotides, the CDR3 is TGCAGTGCTAGAGCAGCAGATACGCAGTATTTT. V usage is TRBV20-1 and J usage is TRBJ2-3; D is uncertain. This CDR3 is built from 11 residues. The V and J ends lost 1 base and 4 bases respectively, with 3 bases between them. Germline assignment: CDR1 DFQATT and CDR2 SNEGSKA (reference sequence).

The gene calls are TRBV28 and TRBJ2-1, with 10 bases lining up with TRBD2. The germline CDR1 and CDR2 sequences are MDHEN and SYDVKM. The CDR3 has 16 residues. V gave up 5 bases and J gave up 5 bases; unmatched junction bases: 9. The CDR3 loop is CASSNGLAEPDNEQFF. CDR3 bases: TGTGCCAGCAGTAATGGACTAGCGGAACCCGACAATGAGCAGTTCTTC.

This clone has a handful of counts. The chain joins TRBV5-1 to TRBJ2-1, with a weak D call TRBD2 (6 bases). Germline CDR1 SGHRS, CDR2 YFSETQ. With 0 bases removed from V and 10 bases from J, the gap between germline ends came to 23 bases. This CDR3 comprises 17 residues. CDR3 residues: CASSLGTGPAGTREQFF. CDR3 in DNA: TGCGCCAGCAGCTTGGGCACCGGGCCAGCGGGTACAAGGGAGCAGTTCTTC.

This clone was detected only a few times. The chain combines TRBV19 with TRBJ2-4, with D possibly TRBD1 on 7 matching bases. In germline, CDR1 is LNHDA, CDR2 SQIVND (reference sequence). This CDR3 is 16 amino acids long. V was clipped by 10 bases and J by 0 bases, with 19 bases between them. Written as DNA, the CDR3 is TGTGCCACCCGGACCAGGGGGGCCGAAGCCAAAAACATTCAGTACTTC. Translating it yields CATRTRGAEAKNIQYF.

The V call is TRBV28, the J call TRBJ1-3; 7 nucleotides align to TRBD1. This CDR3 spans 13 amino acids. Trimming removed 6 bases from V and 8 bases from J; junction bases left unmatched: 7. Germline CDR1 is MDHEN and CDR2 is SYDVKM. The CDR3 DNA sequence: TGTGCCAGCAGCACCGACAGGGAGGACACCATATATTTT. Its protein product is CASSTDREDTIYF.

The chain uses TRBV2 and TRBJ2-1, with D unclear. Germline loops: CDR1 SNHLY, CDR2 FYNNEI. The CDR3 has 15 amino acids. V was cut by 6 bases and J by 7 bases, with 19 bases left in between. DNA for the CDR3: TGTGCCAGCAGCCATAACGAATCGCCTACTAATGAGCAGTTCTTC. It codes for CASSHNESPTNEQFF.

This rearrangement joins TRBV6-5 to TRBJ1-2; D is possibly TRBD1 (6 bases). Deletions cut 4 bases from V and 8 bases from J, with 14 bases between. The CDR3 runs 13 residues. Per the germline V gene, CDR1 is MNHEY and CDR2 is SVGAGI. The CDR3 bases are TGTGCCAGCAGTTTATCCGGGACACTAGGCTACACCTTC. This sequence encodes CASSLSGTLGYTF.